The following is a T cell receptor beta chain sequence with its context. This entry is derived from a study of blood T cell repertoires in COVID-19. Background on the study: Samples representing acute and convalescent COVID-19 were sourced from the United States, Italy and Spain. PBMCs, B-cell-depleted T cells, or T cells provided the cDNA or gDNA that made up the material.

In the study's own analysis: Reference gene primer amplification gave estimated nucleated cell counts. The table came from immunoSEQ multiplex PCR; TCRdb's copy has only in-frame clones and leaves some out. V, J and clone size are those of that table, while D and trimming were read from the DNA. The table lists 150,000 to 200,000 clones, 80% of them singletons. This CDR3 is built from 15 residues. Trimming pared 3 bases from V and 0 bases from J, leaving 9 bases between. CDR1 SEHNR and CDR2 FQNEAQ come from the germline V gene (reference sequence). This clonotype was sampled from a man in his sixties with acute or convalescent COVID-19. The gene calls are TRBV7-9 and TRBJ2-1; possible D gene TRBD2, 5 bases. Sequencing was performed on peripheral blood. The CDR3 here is CASSFLGSSYNEQFF. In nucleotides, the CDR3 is TGTGCCAGCAGCTTCTTAGGGAGCTCCTACAATGAGCAGTTCTTC.